A single sample is the source of the 21 T cell receptor beta chains below, sequenced in a study of cytomegalovirus exposure and HLA in healthy donors. The repertoire was sequenced with immunoSEQ multiplex PCR; TCRdb's copy has only in-frame clones and lacks some. The data contain 170,000 or so clones, more than 65% of them singletons. The sequenced sample consisted of PBMCs. These receptors were obtained from a woman aged 18-35 years in good health and CMV-seropositive.

The V gene is TRBV7-9, the J gene TRBJ1-4; 8 bases are a match to TRBD1. The length of the CDR3 is 14 residues. With V trimmed by 5 bases and J by 7 bases, 6 bases remained unmatched. The germline V gene encodes CDR1 SEHNR and CDR2 FQNEAQ (reference sequence). CDR3 coding DNA: TGTGCCAGCAGCCTCGGACAGGGTGTTGAAAAACTGTTTTTT. Its translation is CASSLGQGVEKLFF.

This chain uses TRBV4-2 with TRBJ2-1; 11 nucleotides line up with TRBD2. CDR3 length: 16 amino acids. Looked up from germline, CDR1 is LGHNA and CDR2 is YNFKEQ. J gave up 8 bases and V 0 bases, and 6 bases lay outside the gene matches. The CDR3 region is CASSQEASGGRDEQFF. The CDR3, as DNA: TGTGCCAGCAGCCAAGAGGCTAGCGGGGGGCGTGATGAGCAGTTCTTC.

The chain has TRBV5-1 and TRBJ2-5, with 8 bases matching TRBD1. The CDR3 has 15 residues. Per the germline V gene, CDR1 is SGHRS and CDR2 is YFSETQ. With V trimmed by 3 bases and J by 0 bases, 4 bases remained unmatched. CDR3 sequence reads: CASSSGTGNQETQYF. The CDR3 DNA reads as TGCGCCAGCAGCTCCGGGACAGGAAACCAAGAGACCCAGTACTTC.

This clone was seen a handful of times. V is TRBV5-6 and J is TRBJ2-2; D unresolved. CDR1 SGHDT and CDR2 YYEEEE come from the germline V gene. CDR3 length equals 14 residues. Trimming stripped 4 bases from V and 0 bases from J, with 7 bases between. The CDR3 region is CASSPVPNTGELFF. In nucleotides, the CDR3 is TGTGCCAGCAGCCCGGTTCCGAACACCGGGGAGCTGTTTTTT.

The V call is TRBV4-1, the J call TRBJ2-2; D possibly corresponds to TRBD2 (5 bases). The CDR3 totals 16 residues. Germline loops: CDR1 MGHRA, CDR2 YSYEKL. V dropped 2 bases and J dropped 0 bases, with 10 bases sitting between them. The CDR3 here is CASSQPFGANTGELFF. For the CDR3, the DNA is TGCGCCAGCAGCCAACCCTTCGGGGCGAACACCGGGGAGCTGTTTTTT.

The rearrangement uses TRBV5-5 and TRBJ2-2; TRBD1 matches 8 bases. Germline lookup yields CDR1 SGHKS and CDR2 YYEKEE (reference sequence). V lost 3 bases and J lost 6; bases outside the gene matches: 7. The CDR3 has 15 amino acids. In DNA form, the CDR3 reads TGTGCCAGCAGCTCCGGACAGGGACTGGCCGGGGAGCTGTTTTTT. Translated: CASSSGQGLAGELFF.

This chain uses TRBV7-9 with TRBJ2-3; 10 nucleotides align to TRBD2. Germline V gives CDR1 SEHNR, CDR2 FQNEAQ (reference sequence). This CDR3 region has 15 residues. V dropped 2 bases and J dropped 2; count of bases not matched to a gene: 1. Here the CDR3 reads CASSLSGGDTDTQYF. For the CDR3, the DNA is TGTGCCAGCAGCTTAAGCGGGGGGGACACAGATACGCAGTATTTT.

The rearrangement joins TRBV5-4 to TRBJ1-2, with a tentative D call TRBD1 (5 bases). Germline V gene sequence: CDR1 SGHNT, CDR2 YYREEE (reference sequence). The CDR3 is made up of 13 amino acids. V was trimmed by 0 bases and J by 6 bases, leaving 9 bases between them. In DNA form, the CDR3 reads TGTGCCAGCAGCTTGGCCAGGGAACATGGCTACACCTTC. Encoded protein: CASSLAREHGYTF.

The CDR3 here is CASSYGPGNTEAFF. DNA for the CDR3: TGTGCCAGCAGTTACGGCCCTGGGAACACTGAAGCTTTCTTT. J is TRBJ1-1 and V is TRBV6-6; D uncertain. The CDR3 totals 14 residues. The V gene's germline CDR1 is MNHNY and CDR2 SVGAGI (reference sequence). V dropped 2 bases and J dropped 1 base, with 8 bases sitting between them.

This clone was found once. The chain combines TRBV7-2 with TRBJ2-5; weak D call: TRBD2 (6 bases). The CDR3 covers 14 residues. V lost 5 bases and J 2 bases, leaving 12 bases between the germline ends. Germline CDR1 and CDR2: SGHTA and FQGNSA. This CDR3 reads CASSPRRGQETQYF. The CDR3 nucleotides read TGTGCCAGCAGCCCAAGGCGGGGTCAAGAGACCCAGTACTTC. Full variable domain (remainder filled in from reference TRBV7-2 and TRBJ2-5): GAGVSQSPSNKVTEKGKDVELRCDPISGHTALYWYRQSLGQGLEFLIYFQGNSAPDKSGLPSDRFSAERTGGSVSTLTIQRTQQEDSAVYLCASSPRRGQETQYFGPGTRLLVL.

This clone has just one count. The chain has TRBV7-3 and TRBJ1-2, with D possibly TRBD1 on 5 matching bases. Germline V gene sequence: CDR1 SGHTA, CDR2 FQGTGA. The CDR3 totals 13 residues. Trimming removed 5 bases from V and 8 bases from J, with 15 bases in between. CDR3 region: CASSLRQKRGYTF. In DNA form, the CDR3 reads TGTGCCAGCAGCCTCCGACAGAAGAGAGGCTACACCTTC.

The chain combines TRBV5-4 with TRBJ1-2; tentative D call: TRBD1 (5 bases). Germline values: CDR1 SGHNT, CDR2 YYREEE (reference sequence). The ends were cut back, 6 bases at V and 0 bases at J, with 15 bases in the middle. The CDR3 sequence is 15 residues long. CDR3: CASTRGTGPNYGYTF. The CDR3 DNA follows: TGTGCCAGCACCCGGGGGACGGGGCCTAACTATGGCTACACCTTC.

This clone was observed a few times. This rearrangement joins TRBV6-6 to TRBJ2-7, with D possibly matching TRBD1 (5 bases). V was shortened by 7 bases and J by 0 bases, with 10 bases between the two germline ends. The germline CDR1 and CDR2 sequences are MNHNY and SVGAGI (reference sequence). The CDR3 has 13 residues. CDR3 residues: CASTLGVSYEQYF. The CDR3 DNA follows: TGTGCCAGCACCTTAGGGGTCTCCTACGAGCAGTACTTC.

This chain uses TRBV5-5 with TRBJ1-1; the match to TRBD1 covers 10 bases. Losses at the gene ends were 4 bases for V and 4 bases for J; bases not matched to a gene: 4. Germline values: CDR1 SGHKS, CDR2 YYEKEE (reference sequence). This CDR3 comprises 14 residues. CDR3 residues: CASSPRTGGTEAFF. Written as DNA, the CDR3 is TGTGCCAGCAGCCCAAGGACAGGGGGCACTGAAGCTTTCTTT.

This clone was recorded once. The gene calls are TRBV19 and TRBJ1-6; D possibly corresponds to TRBD1 (5 bases). The CDR3 length is 16 residues. The V gene's germline CDR1 is LNHDA and CDR2 SQIVND (reference sequence). V gave up 6 bases and J gave up 6 bases, with 18 bases separating them. The CDR3 DNA follows: TGTGCCAGTAGCCCCACAAGCTCGGGGGGTAATTCACCCCTCCACTTT. Encoded protein: CASSPTSSGGNSPLHF.

This chain links TRBV2 with TRBJ1-1, with no clear D. Between the trimmed V and J ends, which lost 2 bases and 1 base, there was a span of 5 bases. Germline loops: CDR1 SNHLY, CDR2 FYNNEI. This CDR3 region has 13 residues. This CDR3 is CASSESENTEAFF. Written as DNA, the CDR3 is TGTGCCAGCAGTGAAAGCGAGAACACTGAAGCTTTCTTT. The whole variable domain, filled in from reference TRBV2 and TRBJ1-1, reads EPEVTQTPSHQVTQMGQEVILRCVPISNHLYFYWYRQILGQKVEFLVSFYNNEISEKSEIFDDQFSVERPDGSNFTLKIRSTKLEDSAMYFCASSESENTEAFFGQGTRLTVV.

The gene calls are TRBV6-5 and TRBJ1-2, with D tentatively TRBD1 (5 bases). The CDR3 loop spans 13 amino acids. Per germline, CDR1 MNHEY and CDR2 SVGAGI. Deletions cut 5 bases from V and 11 bases from J, with 18 bases between. In nucleotides, the CDR3 is TGTGCCAGCAGTAAAGCCGCAGGGCTCCAGTACACCTTC. The encoded protein is CASSKAAGLQYTF.

V is TRBV13 and J is TRBJ2-3, with D tentatively TRBD2 (6 bases). V gave up 0 bases and J gave up 1 base, with 11 bases separating them. The CDR3 runs 16 residues. CDR1 and CDR2 from the germline V gene are PRHDT and FYEKMQ (reference sequence). For the CDR3, the DNA is TGTGCCAGCAGCTTAGGCCTGGGCGGGGGCACAGATACGCAGTATTTT. Protein: CASSLGLGGGTDTQYF.

The chain employs TRBV2 and TRBJ2-1; 8 nucleotides match TRBD1. Germline CDR1 is SNHLY and CDR2 is FYNNEI. The CDR3 extends over 14 amino acids. Germline trimming cut 3 bases from V and 7 bases from J; bases unmatched to any gene: 5. CDR3: CASSDHRGRNEQFF. The CDR3 DNA reads as TGTGCCAGCAGTGACCACAGGGGGAGGAATGAGCAGTTCTTC.

In its sample, this clone was seen once. V is TRBV4-1 and J is TRBJ1-1; D call uncertain. The CDR3 length is 17 residues. CDR1 and CDR2 from the germline V gene are MGHRA and YSYEKL. V gave up 0 bases and J gave up 0 bases, with 14 bases separating them. This CDR3 is CASSQEQTAGVNTEAFF. CDR3 nucleotides: TGCGCCAGCAGCCAAGAACAGACTGCCGGGGTGAACACTGAAGCTTTCTTT.

The rearrangement joins TRBV5-1 to TRBJ1-2, with a weak D call TRBD1 (6 bases). Trimming removed 6 bases from V and 7 bases from J, with 19 bases in between. Looked up from germline, CDR1 is SGHRS and CDR2 is YFSETQ. This CDR3 has 14 amino acids. CDR3: CASNAGGQLFGYTF. CDR3 nucleotide sequence: TGCGCCAGCAACGCGGGGGGACAACTTTTTGGCTACACCTTC.